This T cell receptor beta chain was recorded in a study of OX40 agonist ivuxolimab in advanced cancers. Study-wide results and caveats: More expanded clones were found, on average, in CD8+ than in CD4+ T cells. Near-lowest levels of clonal expansion characterized partial responders at 0.1-3.0 mg/kg.

Notes on this clone: Its antigen is not identified.

From germline, CDR1 is MNHNS and CDR2 SASEGT. V shed 6 bases and J 6 bases; nucleotides not matched to a gene: 6. The CDR3 runs 13 residues. Sequencing was performed with immunoSEQ multiplex PCR; in TCRdb, only in-frame clones are kept and a portion is missing. The sample includes about 100,000 clones, 85% to 95% of them seen just once. Sample: CD4+ or CD8+ T cells sorted from blood, taken in a trial of the OX40 agonist ivuxolimab. The genes are TRBV6-1 and TRBJ2-7; 9 nucleotides align to TRBD1. The TCR originated in an adult with an advanced solid tumor such as melanoma, head and neck, liver or kidney cancer. CDR3 loop: CASRNRGRLEQYF. CDR3 DNA: TGTGCCAGCAGGAACAGGGGGCGCCTCGAGCAGTACTTC.